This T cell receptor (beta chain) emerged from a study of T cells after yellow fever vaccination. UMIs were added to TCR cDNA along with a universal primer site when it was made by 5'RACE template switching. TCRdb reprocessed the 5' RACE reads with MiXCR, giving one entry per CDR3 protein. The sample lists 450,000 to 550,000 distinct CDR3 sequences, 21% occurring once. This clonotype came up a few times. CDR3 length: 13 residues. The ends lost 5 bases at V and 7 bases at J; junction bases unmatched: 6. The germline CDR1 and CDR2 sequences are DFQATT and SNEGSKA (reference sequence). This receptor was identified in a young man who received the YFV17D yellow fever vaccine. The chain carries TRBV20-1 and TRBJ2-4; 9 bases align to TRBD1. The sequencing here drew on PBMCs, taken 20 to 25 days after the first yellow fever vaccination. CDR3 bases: TGCAGTGCTTCCGGGACAGGGTTGAACATTCAGTACTTC. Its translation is CSASGTGLNIQYF.